The clone carrying this TCR beta chain was seen only a few times. The antigen remains unidentified. Donors were healthy Caucasian individuals from Russia aged roughly 6 to 90. Every sample yielded at least 6.5 million isolated PBMCs. The data stem from a study of blood T cells in healthy people across ages. Study findings and constraints: Unsorted PBMCs blocked a conclusive comparison of naive and antigen-experienced cells. It was held that diversity estimates obtained from one million T cells represented underestimates.

This CDR3 is built from 14 residues. Germline V gene data show CDR1 as MNHEY and CDR2 as SVGEGT. V was pared by 11 bases and J by 2 bases, with 19 bases between. The use of a sample-barcoded 5' primer and a J-beta primer mix characterized a second PCR of roughly 6 to 11 cycles. One entry per CDR3 protein results from TCRdb running MiXCR on the 5' RACE reads. The sample carries 650,000 to 950,000 distinct CDR3 sequences, approximately 44% recorded once. The chain links TRBV6-2 or TRBV6-3 to TRBJ2-7; D is unresolved. Input material: blood. The receptor was isolated from a man between 60 and 75 years old in good health. DNA for the CDR3: TGTGCCGGGCAGCCAAATGCAAACACCTACGAGCAGTACTTC. It yields the protein CAGQPNANTYEQYF.